This T cell receptor (beta chain) was identified during a study of T cell responses to AZD1222 COVID-19 vaccine. Assay: immunoSEQ multiplex PCR; the TCRdb copy retains only in-frame clones and omits some. The sample includes about 60,000 clones, approximately 90% of them seen just once. From germline, CDR1 is MNHNS and CDR2 SASEGT. This CDR3 is built from 15 residues. Trimming took 3 bases from V and 5 from J, leaving 13 bases between them. The chain couples TRBV6-1 to TRBJ2-2, with D perhaps TRBD1 or TRBD2 (5 bases each). This TCR came from an adult who received the MenACWY meningococcal vaccine as a control. The specimen was peripheral blood, collected 28 days after the second dose of the MenACWY control vaccine. The CDR3 DNA is TGTGCCAGCAGTGAGAGGGGTCATAGAACCGGGGAGCTGTTTTTT. This sequence encodes CASSERGHRTGELFF.